The next 8 T cell receptor beta chains were all read from a single sample in a study of cytomegalovirus exposure and HLA in healthy donors. Primers included in the PCR were 60 Vbeta and 13 Jbeta primers. TCRdb's table, derived via immunoSEQ multiplex PCR, lists solely in-frame clones and lacks some. There are fewer than 90,000 clones in the sample; less than 80% occur only once, and 1.4% lies in the top ten. The sequencing sample was made of PBMCs. The receptors stem from a male donor in good health and CMV-seronegative.

The rearrangement uses TRBV7-3 and TRBJ1-1, with a possible D match to TRBD1 (6 bases). V was pared by 1 base and J by 7 bases, with 13 bases between. This CDR3 has 14 residues. Looked up from germline, CDR1 is SGHTA and CDR2 is FQGTGA. CDR3 residues: CASSLKGGAGEAFF. CDR3 nucleotides: TGTGCCAGCAGCTTAAAAGGGGGGGCCGGTGAAGCTTTCTTT.

CDR3 nucleotides: TGCGCCAGCAGCCCCGGACACTACGAGCAGTACTTC. Encoded protein: CASSPGHYEQYF. The rearrangement uses TRBV5-1 and TRBJ2-7, with a weak D call TRBD1 (5 bases). The CDR3 extends over 12 amino acids. V was cut by 4 bases and J by 3 bases, with 8 bases left in between. CDR1 SGHRS and CDR2 YFSETQ come from the germline V gene.

The V call is TRBV7-2, the J call TRBJ2-1; a weak D match, TRBD2 (7 bases). The CDR3 is 15 residues long. V lost 5 bases, J lost 5 bases, and 16 bases lay in between. CDR1 is SGHTA, CDR2 FQGNSA, per germline. Here the CDR3 reads CASSPPGGANNEQFF. The CDR3 DNA reads TGTGCCAGCAGCCCCCCGGGGGGCGCTAACAATGAGCAGTTCTTC.

The CDR3 protein is CASTKDLARAEAFF. The CDR3 DNA is TGTGCCAGTACCAAGGACCTAGCACGGGCTGAAGCTTTCTTT. V gene TRBV19 combines with J gene TRBJ1-1, with D unclear. The CDR3 consists of 14 residues. Trimming cost V 7 bases and J 6 bases, with 18 bases left between them. Germline CDR1 LNHDA, CDR2 SQIVND (reference sequence).

This clone was seen a few times. This rearrangement joins TRBV4-3 to TRBJ2-1; TRBD2 matches at 7 bases. Trimming cost V 1 base and J 1 base; bases outside gene matches: 4. Germline V gene sequence: CDR1 LGHNA, CDR2 YSLEER. The CDR3 runs to 16 residues. The CDR3: CASSQGGGNSYNEQFF. CDR3 sequence (DNA): TGCGCCAGCAGCCAAGGGGGGGGGAATTCCTACAATGAGCAGTTCTTC.

This clone was seen more than once but under ten times. J is TRBJ2-7 and V is TRBV28, with 7 positions matching TRBD2. CDR1 is MDHEN, CDR2 SYDVKM, per germline. V lost 4 bases, J lost 3 bases, and 12 bases stayed unmatched. This CDR3 comprises 16 residues. The CDR3 loop is CASSSPSSGGVYEQYF. The CDR3 nucleotides are TGTGCCAGCAGTTCGCCCTCATCGGGGGGAGTCTACGAGCAGTACTTC.

V is TRBV28 and J is TRBJ2-7; D remains ambiguous. V was shortened by 5 bases and J by 2 bases, with 7 bases between the two germline ends. This CDR3 region has 12 residues. CDR1 is MDHEN, CDR2 SYDVKM, per germline. The CDR3 loop reads CASSQNTYEQYF. Here the CDR3 DNA reads TGTGCCAGCAGTCAGAACACCTACGAGCAGTACTTC.

A remark on this clone: The junction shows a germline mismatch at one end, possibly a read error. The chain recombines TRBV19 with TRBJ2-7, with TRBD2 matching over 8 bases. The CDR3 has 13 amino acids. Germline assignment: CDR1 LNHDA and CDR2 SQIVND (reference sequence). Here the CDR3 DNA reads TGTGCTAGTAGTCCAACTAGCGGTGTGGAGCAGTACTTC. Its protein product is CASSPTSGVEQYF.